A single T cell receptor (beta chain) is shown here with its context. Data came from immunoSEQ multiplex PCR; TCRdb stores just in-frame clones and leaves some out. This repertoire shows under 200,000 clones, 90% found once; its top ten account for around 1.5%. V lost 1 base and J lost 4, with 5 bases in between. CDR1 is LGHNA and CDR2 is YNFKEQ in the germline V gene. The length of the CDR3 is 13 residues. This sample was included in a study of T cell responses to AZD1222 COVID-19 vaccine. The sample consisted of peripheral blood, taken on day 0 of AZD1222 vaccination. The chain joins TRBV4-2 to TRBJ1-3; D unresolved. The TCR was taken from an adult in good health. CDR3 protein: CASSQGSGNTIYF. The CDR3, as DNA: TGTGCCAGCAGCCAAGGATCCGGAAACACCATATATTTT.